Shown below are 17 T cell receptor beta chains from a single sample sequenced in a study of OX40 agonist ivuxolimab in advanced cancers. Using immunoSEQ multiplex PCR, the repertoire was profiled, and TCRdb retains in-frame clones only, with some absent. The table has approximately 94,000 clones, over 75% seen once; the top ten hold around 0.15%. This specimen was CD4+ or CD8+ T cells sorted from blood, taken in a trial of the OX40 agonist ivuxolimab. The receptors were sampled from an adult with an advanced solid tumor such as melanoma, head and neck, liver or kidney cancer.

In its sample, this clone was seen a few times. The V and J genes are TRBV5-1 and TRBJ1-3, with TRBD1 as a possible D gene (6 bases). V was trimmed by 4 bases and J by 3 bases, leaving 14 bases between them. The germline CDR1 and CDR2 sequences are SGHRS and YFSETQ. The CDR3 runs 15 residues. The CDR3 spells CASSSSGARGNTIYF. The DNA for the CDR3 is TGCGCCAGCAGCAGCTCAGGGGCGCGTGGAAACACCATATATTTT.

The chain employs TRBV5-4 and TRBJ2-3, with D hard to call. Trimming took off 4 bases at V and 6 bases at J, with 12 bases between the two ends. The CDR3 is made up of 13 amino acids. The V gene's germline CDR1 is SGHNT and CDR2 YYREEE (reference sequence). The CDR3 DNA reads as TGTGCCAGCAGCGGAGCAGTTTCGGATACGCAGTATTTT. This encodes CASSGAVSDTQYF.

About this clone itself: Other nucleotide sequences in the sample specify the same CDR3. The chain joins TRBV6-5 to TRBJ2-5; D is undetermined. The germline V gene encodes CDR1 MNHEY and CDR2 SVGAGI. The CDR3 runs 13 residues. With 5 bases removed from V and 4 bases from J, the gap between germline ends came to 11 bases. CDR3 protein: CASSQWSLETQYF. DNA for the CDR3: TGTGCCAGCAGTCAATGGTCCCTAGAGACCCAGTACTTC.

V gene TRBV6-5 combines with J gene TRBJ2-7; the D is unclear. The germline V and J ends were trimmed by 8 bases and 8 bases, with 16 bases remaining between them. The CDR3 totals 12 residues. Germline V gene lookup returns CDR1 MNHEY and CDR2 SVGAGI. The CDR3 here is CASGQAGFQQYF. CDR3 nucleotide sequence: TGTGCCAGCGGTCAGGCTGGATTCCAGCAGTACTTC.

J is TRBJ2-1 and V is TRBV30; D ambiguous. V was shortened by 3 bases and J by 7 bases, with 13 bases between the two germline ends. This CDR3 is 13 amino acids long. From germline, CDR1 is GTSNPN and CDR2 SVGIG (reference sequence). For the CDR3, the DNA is TGTGCCTGGAGGCCCCCCAACGGGAATGAGCAGTTCTTC. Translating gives CAWRPPNGNEQFF.

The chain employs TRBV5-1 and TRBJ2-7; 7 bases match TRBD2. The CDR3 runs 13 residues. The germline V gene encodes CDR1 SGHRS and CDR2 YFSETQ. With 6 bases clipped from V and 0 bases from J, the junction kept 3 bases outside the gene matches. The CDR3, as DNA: TGCGCCAGCAAGGAGCGGGGCTCCTACGAGCAGTACTTC. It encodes CASKERGSYEQYF.

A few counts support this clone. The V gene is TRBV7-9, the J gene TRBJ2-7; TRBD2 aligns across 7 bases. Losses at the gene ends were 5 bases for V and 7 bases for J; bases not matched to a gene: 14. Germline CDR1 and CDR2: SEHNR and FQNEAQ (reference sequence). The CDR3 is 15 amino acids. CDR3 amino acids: CASSGGLGPLREQYF. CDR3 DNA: TGTGCCAGCAGCGGCGGACTAGGCCCCTTGAGGGAGCAGTACTTC.

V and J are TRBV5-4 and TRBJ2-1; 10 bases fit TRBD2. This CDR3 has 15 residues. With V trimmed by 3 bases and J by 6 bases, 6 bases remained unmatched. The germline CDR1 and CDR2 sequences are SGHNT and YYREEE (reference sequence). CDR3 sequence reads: CASSSAGGPGNEQFF. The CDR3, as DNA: TGTGCCAGCAGCTCAGCGGGAGGGCCCGGCAATGAGCAGTTCTTC.

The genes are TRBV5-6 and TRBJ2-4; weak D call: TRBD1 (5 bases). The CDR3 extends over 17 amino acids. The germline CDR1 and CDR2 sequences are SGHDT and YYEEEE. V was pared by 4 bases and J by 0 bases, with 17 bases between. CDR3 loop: CASSRTGQSLAKNIQYF. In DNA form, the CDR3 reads TGTGCCAGCAGCCGCACAGGACAATCTTTAGCCAAAAACATTCAGTACTTC.

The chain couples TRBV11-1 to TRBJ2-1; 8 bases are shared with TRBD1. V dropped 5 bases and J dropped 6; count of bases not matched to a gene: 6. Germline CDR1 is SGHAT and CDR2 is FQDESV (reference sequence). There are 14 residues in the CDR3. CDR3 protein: CASSQRTGTNEQFF. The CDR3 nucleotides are TGTGCCAGCAGCCAAAGGACAGGGACCAATGAGCAGTTCTTC.

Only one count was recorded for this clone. The chain's CDR3 is CASGTFGGMSREQFF. The CDR3 coding sequence is TGTGCCAGCGGAACCTTCGGTGGGATGTCAAGGGAGCAGTTCTTC. The rearrangement uses TRBV25-1 and TRBJ2-1; D remains unclear. The V and J ends lost 8 bases and 10 bases respectively, with 24 bases between them. In germline, CDR1 is MGHDK, CDR2 SYGVNS. The CDR3 is 15 amino acids.

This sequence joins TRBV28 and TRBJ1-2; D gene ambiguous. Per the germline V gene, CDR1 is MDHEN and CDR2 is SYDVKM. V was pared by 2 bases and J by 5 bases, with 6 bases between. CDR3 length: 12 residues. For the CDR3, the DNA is TGTGCCAGCAGTTTAGTGAGATATGGCTACACCTTC. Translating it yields CASSLVRYGYTF.

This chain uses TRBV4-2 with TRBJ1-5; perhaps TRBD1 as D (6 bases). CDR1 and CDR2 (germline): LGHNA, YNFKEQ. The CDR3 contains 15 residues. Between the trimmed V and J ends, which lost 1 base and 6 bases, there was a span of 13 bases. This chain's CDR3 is CASSQAAGDGQPQHF. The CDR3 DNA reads TGTGCCAGCAGCCAAGCGGCAGGGGATGGTCAGCCCCAGCATTTT.

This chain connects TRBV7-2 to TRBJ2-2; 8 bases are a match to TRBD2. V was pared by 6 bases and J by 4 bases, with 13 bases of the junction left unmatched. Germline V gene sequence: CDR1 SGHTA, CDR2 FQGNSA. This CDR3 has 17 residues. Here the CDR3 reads CASRSRGGLAFTGELFF. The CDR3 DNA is TGTGCCAGCAGATCACGGGGGGGCCTCGCATTCACCGGGGAGCTGTTTTTT.

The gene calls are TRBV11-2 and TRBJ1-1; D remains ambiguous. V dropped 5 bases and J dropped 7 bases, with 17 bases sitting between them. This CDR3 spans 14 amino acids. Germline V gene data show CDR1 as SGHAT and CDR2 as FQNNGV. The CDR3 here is CASSLIRGTDEAFF. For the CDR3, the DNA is TGTGCCAGCAGCCTGATCCGGGGTACGGATGAAGCTTTCTTT.

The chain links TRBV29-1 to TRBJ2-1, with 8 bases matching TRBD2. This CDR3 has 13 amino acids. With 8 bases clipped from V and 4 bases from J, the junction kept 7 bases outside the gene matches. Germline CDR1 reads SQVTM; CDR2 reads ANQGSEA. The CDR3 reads CSTEPGGYNEQFF. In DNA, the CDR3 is TGCAGCACTGAACCGGGGGGGTACAATGAGCAGTTCTTC.

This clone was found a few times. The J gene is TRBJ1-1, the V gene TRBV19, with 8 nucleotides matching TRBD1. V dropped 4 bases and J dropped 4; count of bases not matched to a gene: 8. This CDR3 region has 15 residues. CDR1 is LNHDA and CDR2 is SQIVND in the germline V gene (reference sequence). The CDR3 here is CASSSRGTGLTEAFF. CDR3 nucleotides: TGTGCCAGTAGTAGCAGAGGGACAGGACTCACTGAAGCTTTCTTT.